This T cell receptor beta chain was identified during a study of cytomegalovirus exposure and HLA in healthy donors. Sequencing was performed with immunoSEQ multiplex PCR; in TCRdb, only in-frame clones are kept and a portion is missing. The table has roughly 330,000 clones, about nine tenths seen once; the top ten hold approximately 1.1%. The V end lost 1 base, the J end lost 6 bases, and 19 bases lay between the germline ends. The CDR3 is 16 residues long. Germline V CDR1 and CDR2: MNHEY, SVGAGI. Sequenced: PBMCs. J is TRBJ2-7 and V is TRBV6-5, with D possibly TRBD1 on 5 matching bases. The receptor's source is a young woman in good health and CMV-seropositive. The CDR3 loop is CASSYYGAISVSEQYF. CDR3 sequence (DNA): TGTGCCAGCAGTTACTATGGGGCCATCTCCGTAAGCGAGCAGTACTTC.